These T cell receptor beta chains were read from a single sample in a study of T-cell memory formation after mild COVID-19. TCRdb analysed the 5' RACE reads with MiXCR anew, one entry per CDR3 protein. The sample has about 350,000 distinct CDR3 sequences; 13% to 15% are singletons. Sequencing was carried out using PBMCs or a T cell subset sorted from them (not recorded which). These receptors came from a man younger than 30 who had mild COVID-19 (a few samples of this study predate the infection). Cell type and time point are not known. Each CDR3 is given with its conserved first and last residue. Fields, in order: clone size, J gene, V gene, D gene, CDR3 DNA, CDR3 protein. The D gene is left open where the match is weak. Where a row states a size, it is once, few, many or the class of an expanded clone; other rows omit it.

clone_size: few; j_call: TRBJ2-3; v_call: TRBV18; d_call: -; cdr3_nt: TGTGCCAGCTCACCACCGCTCTTAGATACGCAGTATTTT; cdr3_aa: CASSPPLLDTQYF
clone_size: -; j_call: TRBJ1-1; v_call: TRBV3-1; d_call: -; cdr3_nt: TGTGCCAGCAGCCAATTACTCCCCGGCGGAGGGGGAAACGAACCTACCGTGAACACTGAAGCTTTCTTT; cdr3_aa: CASSQLLPGGGGNEPTVNTEAFF
clone_size: many; j_call: TRBJ1-2; v_call: TRBV6-5; d_call: TRBD1; cdr3_nt: TGTGCCAGCAGTTACATGACAGGGGGGCACTATGGCTACACCTTC; cdr3_aa: CASSYMTGGHYGYTF
clone_size: -; j_call: TRBJ2-7; v_call: TRBV5-1; d_call: -; cdr3_nt: TGCGCCAGCAGCGGGCGGAATGGGCACGAGCAGTACTTC; cdr3_aa: CASSGRNGHEQYF
clone_size: -; j_call: TRBJ2-1; v_call: TRBV6-5; d_call: TRBD2; cdr3_nt: TGTGCCAGCAGAACTGTGACTAGCGGAACACACAATGAGCAGTTCTTC; cdr3_aa: CASRTVTSGTHNEQFF
clone_size: -; j_call: TRBJ1-1; v_call: TRBV5-1; d_call: -; cdr3_nt: TGCGCCAGCAGCGCCTGGGACTTCAACACTGAAGCTTTCTTT; cdr3_aa: CASSAWDFNTEAFF
clone_size: few; j_call: TRBJ2-1; v_call: TRBV7-2; d_call: -; cdr3_nt: TGTGCCAGCAGCTCAATGAGAAATGAGCAGTTCTTC; cdr3_aa: CASSSMRNEQFF
clone_size: few; j_call: TRBJ2-1; v_call: TRBV6-5; d_call: TRBD2; cdr3_nt: TGTGCCAGCGGAGCTTACAGCGGGGCGAGGAATGAGCAGTTCTTC; cdr3_aa: CASGAYSGARNEQFF
clone_size: few; j_call: TRBJ2-2; v_call: TRBV6-5; d_call: TRBD1; cdr3_nt: TGTGCCAGCAGTCTAAACCCCGGACAGGATAGGTCCGGGGAGCTGTTTTTT; cdr3_aa: CASSLNPGQDRSGELFF
clone_size: -; j_call: TRBJ1-1; v_call: TRBV15; d_call: TRBD1; cdr3_nt: TGTGCCACCAGCAGAGACCACATTACAGGGGGCAACACTGAAGCTTTCTTT; cdr3_aa: CATSRDHITGGNTEAFF
clone_size: -; j_call: TRBJ1-1; v_call: TRBV4-3; d_call: -; cdr3_nt: TGCGCCAGCAGCCAAGATGGCAGGGCGGGCACTGAAGCTTTCTTT; cdr3_aa: CASSQDGRAGTEAFF
clone_size: few; j_call: TRBJ2-3; v_call: TRBV20-1; d_call: -; cdr3_nt: TGCAGTGCCCAGCCTCTTGATACGCAGTATTTT; cdr3_aa: CSAQPLDTQYF
clone_size: -; j_call: TRBJ2-5; v_call: TRBV7-2; d_call: TRBD1; cdr3_nt: TGTGCCAGCAGCTCAGGACAGGGGTTAAGTACCCAGTACTTC; cdr3_aa: CASSSGQGLSTQYF
clone_size: few; j_call: TRBJ1-1; v_call: TRBV18; d_call: -; cdr3_nt: TGTGCCAGCTCCGACTACGGGGGCGATGAAGCTTTCTTT; cdr3_aa: CASSDYGGDEAFF
clone_size: -; j_call: TRBJ1-5; v_call: TRBV4-2; d_call: TRBD1; cdr3_nt: TGTGCCAGCAGCCAGCCGGGACAGGGGAATCAGCCCCAGCATTTT; cdr3_aa: CASSQPGQGNQPQHF
clone_size: many; j_call: TRBJ2-7; v_call: TRBV7-2; d_call: -; cdr3_nt: TGTGCCAGCAGCTTTCTCTACGAGCAGTACTTC; cdr3_aa: CASSFLYEQYF
clone_size: -; j_call: TRBJ2-3; v_call: TRBV4-3; d_call: TRBD2; cdr3_nt: TGCGCCAGCAGCCGATCTACAATAGCGGGGTGGCACACAGATACGCAGTATTTT; cdr3_aa: CASSRSTIAGWHTDTQYF
clone_size: few; j_call: TRBJ1-4; v_call: TRBV15; d_call: -; cdr3_nt: TGTGCCACCAGCGGCGGGACACTTCTAGGAGAAAAACTGTTTTTT; cdr3_aa: CATSGGTLLGEKLFF
clone_size: many; j_call: TRBJ2-2; v_call: TRBV5-1; d_call: TRBD1; cdr3_nt: TGCGCCAGCAGCTTGGCAGGGGGCCCCGGGGAGCTGTTTTTT; cdr3_aa: CASSLAGGPGELFF
clone_size: few; j_call: TRBJ2-1; v_call: TRBV7-9; d_call: -; cdr3_nt: TGTGCCAGCAGCGGTAAAGGACTCCCTAATGAGCAGTTCTTC; cdr3_aa: CASSGKGLPNEQFF